The following is a T cell receptor (beta chain) sequence with its context. This record comes from a study of blood T cell repertoires in COVID-19. Germline trimming cut 0 bases from V and 8 bases from J; bases unmatched to any gene: 5. This CDR3 region has 14 residues. CDR1 KGHSH and CDR2 LQKENI come from the germline V gene. This table comes from immunoSEQ multiplex PCR, and its TCRdb copy is limited to in-frame clones, with some not included. The sample has around 460,000 clones, 70% to 90% seen once; the top ten hold about 0.91%. The chain couples TRBV18 to TRBJ1-2; 8 bases agree with TRBD1. Sequencing was done on a sample of peripheral blood. The TCR originated in a young man with COVID-19, enrolled during active disease. For the CDR3, the DNA is TGTGCCAGCTCACCACCGGGGCAGGGGGCCGGCTACACCTTC. This encodes CASSPPGQGAGYTF.